One sample yielded the 32 T cell receptor beta chains listed below, sequenced in a study of blood T cell repertoires in COVID-19. Here immunoSEQ multiplex PCR was the method, and the copy in TCRdb shows in-frame clones only, minus some. The sample gives over 600,000 clones, around 90% of which show up once; 0.2% to 0.3% is in the top ten. The sample taken for sequencing was peripheral blood. The origin of the receptors is a woman aged 18-29 years with acute or convalescent COVID-19.

The J gene is TRBJ2-7, the V gene TRBV27; 7 nucleotides match TRBD2. The CDR3 extends over 13 amino acids. The V gene end was trimmed by 6 bases and the J gene end by 6 bases; junction bases not matched to a gene: 8. Germline CDR1 MNHEY, CDR2 SMNVEV (reference sequence). For the CDR3, the DNA is TGTGCCAGCAGACATACGGGGGGAGGCGAGCAGTACTTC. Its protein is CASRHTGGGEQYF.

About this clone itself: One end of the junction varies from germline; a read error may be responsible. The chain employs TRBV7-2 and TRBJ2-3; 9 bases line up with TRBD1. CDR1 is SGHTA, CDR2 FQGNSA, per germline. CDR3 length: 14 amino acids. The CDR3 protein is CASSLESGTGFKNF. In nucleotides, the CDR3 is TGTGCCAGCAGCTTAGAGTCCGGGACAGGGTTCAAAAATTTT.

The rearrangement joins TRBV3-1 (or the pseudogene TRBV3-2) to TRBJ2-4, with D tentatively TRBD2 (6 bases). The germline V gene has CDR1 LGHDT and CDR2 YNNKEL (reference sequence). The V and J ends lost 4 bases and 7 bases respectively, with 14 bases between them. The length of the CDR3 is 14 residues. In DNA form, the CDR3 reads TGTGCCAGCAGCCTTCGGGAGTCCCCCAACATTCAGTACTTC. Its translation: CASSLRESPNIQYF.

This chain connects TRBV4-1 to TRBJ1-2, with D perhaps matching TRBD1 (5 bases). CDR3 length equals 15 residues. In germline, CDR1 is MGHRA, CDR2 YSYEKL. With 0 bases removed from V and 4 bases from J, the gap between germline ends came to 12 bases. The CDR3 protein is CASSQEVRGSYGYTF. CDR3 sequence (DNA): TGCGCCAGCAGCCAAGAGGTAAGGGGCTCCTATGGCTACACCTTC.

This CDR3 reads CASSEVGRGYEQYF. DNA of the CDR3: TGTGCCAGCAGTGAAGTGGGGAGAGGATACGAGCAGTACTTC. The chain combines TRBV2 with TRBJ2-7, with D tentatively TRBD2 (5 bases). Germline-derived CDR1 and CDR2 are SNHLY and FYNNEI. The CDR3 totals 14 residues. Trimming left V 1 base short and J 4 bases short, with 11 bases between. Supplemented by reference TRBV2 and TRBJ2-7, the full variable domain reads EPEVTQTPSHQVTQMGQEVILRCVPISNHLYFYWYRQILGQKVEFLVSFYNNEISEKSEIFDDQFSVERPDGSNFTLKIRSTKLEDSAMYFCASSEVGRGYEQYFGPGTRLTVT.

The gene calls are TRBV4-1 and TRBJ2-5; tentative D call: TRBD1 (7 bases). The CDR3 covers 16 residues. The V gene lost 0 bases and the J gene lost 2 bases, with 13 bases spanning the gap. CDR1 and CDR2 from the germline V gene are MGHRA and YSYEKL. The DNA of the CDR3 is TGCGCCAGCAGCCAAGAAGGGGGGACAGATCAAGAGACCCAGTACTTC. It specifies CASSQEGGTDQETQYF.

The V and J genes are TRBV5-5 and TRBJ2-1, with 11 bases that match TRBD2. Germline CDR1 SGHKS, CDR2 YYEKEE (reference sequence). Losses at the gene ends were 6 bases for V and 10 bases for J; bases not matched to a gene: 9. The CDR3 has 14 residues. DNA for the CDR3: TGTGCCAGCACCCCGGGACTAGCGGACTCAGAGCAGTTCTTC. Its protein product is CASTPGLADSEQFF.

V usage is TRBV30 and J usage is TRBJ1-2; D gene uncertain. Per germline, CDR1 GTSNPN and CDR2 SVGIG (reference sequence). The ends were cut back, 0 bases at V and 4 bases at J, with 9 bases in the middle. This CDR3 spans 13 amino acids. The CDR3 DNA is TGTGCCTGGAGTGTAGGAGGGTTCTATGGCTACACCTTC. It yields the protein CAWSVGGFYGYTF. Using reference TRBV30 and TRBJ1-2 for the parts outside the CDR3, the full variable domain is SQTIHQWPATLVQPVGSPLSLECTVEGTSNPNLYWYRQAAGRGLQLLFYSVGIGQISSEVPQNLSASRPQDRQFILSSKKLLLSDSGFYLCAWSVGGFYGYTFGSGTRLTVV.

Points on this clone: At the DNA level, this CDR3 is encoded by other sequences in the same sample as well. The V call is TRBV9, the J call TRBJ1-2; 8 positions match TRBD1. Germline assignment: CDR1 SGDLS and CDR2 YYNGEE. The CDR3 is 13 residues long. The J segment lost 6 bases and the V segment lost 0 bases, leaving 1 base of the junction unmatched. Here the CDR3 DNA reads TGTGCCAGCAGCGTAGGGACAGGGAATGGCTACACCTTC. Translation: CASSVGTGNGYTF.

This clone was counted a single time. The J gene is TRBJ1-3, the V gene TRBV5-1; no firm D call. This CDR3 is 15 amino acids long. The germline gives CDR1 SGHRS, CDR2 YFSETQ. Trimming stripped 0 bases from V and 3 bases from J, with 10 bases between. For the CDR3, the DNA is TGCGCCAGCAGCTTGGAGGATGCAGGTGGAAACACCATATATTTT. Translated: CASSLEDAGGNTIYF.

This chain links TRBV7-2 with TRBJ1-1; 7 positions match TRBD1. Germline CDR1 and CDR2: SGHTA and FQGNSA. The CDR3 extends over 16 amino acids. The V gene end was trimmed by 5 bases and the J gene end by 0 bases; junction bases not matched to a gene: 9. CDR3 DNA: TGTGCCAGCAGCCCTAACGACAGGGTACTGAACACTGAAGCTTTCTTT. This encodes CASSPNDRVLNTEAFF.

This chain uses TRBV18 with TRBJ1-6, with 8 bases fitting TRBD1. Germline V gene sequence: CDR1 KGHSH, CDR2 LQKENI. This CDR3 has 15 amino acids. The ends lost 8 bases at V and 5 bases at J; junction bases unmatched: 8. DNA for the CDR3: TGTGCCAGCCACTCAGGGGGCCGGGATAATTCACCCCTCCACTTT. This encodes CASHSGGRDNSPLHF.

The V gene is TRBV29-1, the J gene TRBJ1-1; a possible D gene is TRBD1 (5 bases). The CDR3 covers 14 residues. Germline assignment: CDR1 SQVTM and CDR2 ANQGSEA. The V end was cut by 3 bases, the J end by 11 bases, with 22 bases between. Here the CDR3 DNA reads TGCAGCGTTGAGTGGGGCCGTCCTACACTGAGGGCTTTCTTT. It codes for CSVEWGRPTLRAFF.

The chain employs TRBV30 and TRBJ2-2; D may be TRBD2 (6 bases). V was shortened by 2 bases and J by 4 bases, with 17 bases between the two germline ends. The CDR3 runs 16 residues. CDR1 and CDR2 (germline): GTSNPN, SVGIG (reference sequence). CDR3 sequence: CAWSLPLAFSTGELFF. The DNA for the CDR3 is TGTGCCTGGAGTCTCCCGCTAGCGTTTAGCACCGGGGAGCTGTTTTTT.

The chain is built from TRBV6-5 and TRBJ1-1, with D uncertain. CDR1 is MNHEY and CDR2 is SVGAGI in the germline V gene. The length of the CDR3 is 13 residues. Trimming cost V 7 bases and J 6 bases, with 15 bases left between them. CDR3 nucleotides: TGTGCCAGCAAGCGCAGCCTTTCGGCTGAAGCTTTCTTT. This sequence encodes CASKRSLSAEAFF.

The chain joins TRBV6-5 to TRBJ1-1, with D hard to call. The CDR3 length is 15 residues. CDR1 and CDR2 from the germline V gene are MNHEY and SVGAGI. Deletions cut 5 bases from V and 1 base from J, with 14 bases between. The CDR3 DNA is TGTGCCAGCAGTCGCCAGGTCGGAGGGAACACTGAAGCTTTCTTT. It translates to CASSRQVGGNTEAFF.

The V and J genes are TRBV4-3 and TRBJ2-1; possible D gene TRBD1, 6 bases. The CDR3 spans 15 residues. The V and J ends lost 0 bases and 4 bases respectively, with 10 bases between them. The germline V gene has CDR1 LGHNA and CDR2 YSLEER. The CDR3 protein is CASSQDGTPYNEQFF. CDR3 nucleotides: TGCGCCAGCAGCCAAGATGGGACACCTTACAATGAGCAGTTCTTC.

The CDR3 bases are TGTGCCAGCAGCCGACAGACGACGAACACCGGGGAGCTGTTTTTT. It encodes CASSRQTTNTGELFF. The chain carries TRBV2 and TRBJ2-2, with D tentatively TRBD1 (5 bases). CDR1 and CDR2 (germline): SNHLY, FYNNEI. V was clipped by 6 bases and J by 0 bases, with 11 bases between them. The CDR3 covers 15 residues. The complete variable domain, with remaining parts taken from reference TRBV2 and TRBJ2-2, reads EPEVTQTPSHQVTQMGQEVILRCVPISNHLYFYWYRQILGQKVEFLVSFYNNEISEKSEIFDDQFSVERPDGSNFTLKIRSTKLEDSAMYFCASSRQTTNTGELFFGEGSRLTVL.

The chain is built from TRBV4-3 and TRBJ1-4; 10 bases are a match to TRBD1. The trim removed 1 base at V and 8 bases at J, leaving 4 bases unmatched. This CDR3 has 15 amino acids. CDR1 and CDR2 (germline): LGHNA, YSLEER. As DNA, the CDR3 is TGCGCCAGCAGCCAAGGGACAGGGGGTAAGGAAAAACTGTTTTTT. Amino acids: CASSQGTGGKEKLFF.

This chain links TRBV11-2 with TRBJ2-2; D is perhaps TRBD1 (6 bases). Trimming pared 6 bases from V and 1 base from J, leaving 18 bases between. Germline-derived CDR1 and CDR2 are SGHAT and FQNNGV. The CDR3 has 17 amino acids. Here the CDR3 reads CASSPSTGLENTGELFF. In DNA, the CDR3 is TGTGCCAGCAGTCCCTCCACAGGGTTGGAGAACACCGGGGAGCTGTTTTTT.

The chain carries TRBV12-3 or TRBV12-4 and TRBJ1-5; D gene unclear. This CDR3 has 12 residues. Trimming took off 5 bases at V and 4 bases at J, with 6 bases between the two ends. CDR3 sequence reads: CASSGQNQPQHF. The CDR3, as DNA: TGTGCCAGCAGTGGCCAGAATCAGCCCCAGCATTTT.

The V gene is TRBV28, the J gene TRBJ1-2; the match to TRBD1 covers 7 bases. The CDR3 is 11 residues long. The V gene end was trimmed by 11 bases and the J gene end by 6 bases; junction bases not matched to a gene: 6. The germline V gene encodes CDR1 MDHEN and CDR2 SYDVKM. The CDR3 loop reads CAALQGNGYTF. The CDR3 nucleotides are TGTGCCGCCCTACAGGGGAATGGCTACACCTTC.

The CDR3 reads CASSLQGRTGELFF. The CDR3 DNA is TGTGCCAGCAGTTTACAGGGGCGCACCGGGGAGCTGTTTTTT. This chain connects TRBV28 to TRBJ2-2; a weak D match, TRBD1 (6 bases). The germline V gene has CDR1 MDHEN and CDR2 SYDVKM. V dropped 2 bases and J dropped 4 bases, with 8 bases sitting between them. The CDR3 is made up of 14 amino acids.

The chain uses TRBV15 and TRBJ2-5, with 10 bases identical to TRBD1. The CDR3 covers 15 residues. Germline V CDR1 and CDR2: LNHNV, YYDKDF (reference sequence). Trimming took 2 bases from V and 2 from J; bases not matched to a gene: 2. In DNA form, the CDR3 reads TGTGCCACCAGCAGACAGGACAGGGGGCAAGAGACCCAGTACTTC. Amino acids: CATSRQDRGQETQYF. The full variable domain, in which reference TRBV15 and TRBJ2-5 provide the parts outside the CDR3, is DAMVIQNPRYQVTQFGKPVTLSCSQTLNHNVMYWYQQKSSQAPKLLFHYYDKDFNNEADTPDNFQSRRPNTSFCFLDIRSPGLGDTAMYLCATSRQDRGQETQYFGPGTRLLVL.

The CDR3 reads CASSQGRTGVNYGYTF. For the CDR3, the DNA is TGTGCCAGCAGCCAAGGTAGAACAGGGGTAAACTATGGCTACACCTTC. The V call is TRBV3-1 (or the pseudogene TRBV3-2), the J call TRBJ1-2, with 7 bases lining up with TRBD1. The length of the CDR3 is 16 residues. The ends lost 1 base at V and 2 bases at J; junction bases unmatched: 7. The germline CDR1 and CDR2 sequences are LGHDT and YNNKEL (reference sequence).

The chain uses TRBV19 and TRBJ1-3; D ambiguous. CDR1 is LNHDA and CDR2 is SQIVND in the germline V gene (reference sequence). V shed 5 bases and J shed 1 base, with 18 bases lying between them. The CDR3 has 17 amino acids. CDR3 residues: CASSPGWGKGSGNTIYF. CDR3 nucleotide sequence: TGTGCCAGTAGTCCGGGGTGGGGAAAAGGTTCTGGAAACACCATATATTTT.

This clone appeared a single time. The gene calls are TRBV4-2 and TRBJ1-2; D perhaps matches TRBD1 (6 bases). V was shortened by 0 bases and J by 7 bases, with 15 bases between the two germline ends. The germline gives CDR1 LGHNA, CDR2 YNFKEQ. The CDR3 loop spans 15 amino acids. The CDR3 sequence: CASSQDWGPIVGYTF. The CDR3 DNA follows: TGTGCCAGCAGCCAAGATTGGGGGCCTATCGTTGGCTACACCTTC.

This clone was observed once. The chain joins TRBV25-1 to TRBJ2-7; TRBD1 might be the D (7 bases). The V gene lost 2 bases and the J gene lost 3 bases, with 17 bases spanning the gap. Germline CDR1 reads MGHDK; CDR2 reads SYGVNS. The CDR3 has 16 amino acids. In nucleotides, the CDR3 is TGTGCCAGCAGTGAAGCAATCCAGGGGGAGGTCTACGAGCAGTACTTC. Translating gives CASSEAIQGEVYEQYF.

CDR3 sequence: CASSSGQHTEAFF. The DNA for the CDR3 is TGTGCCAGCAGCTCAGGACAGCACACTGAAGCTTTCTTT. V and J are TRBV7-6 and TRBJ1-1; a weak D match, TRBD1 (6 bases). Germline V gene lookup returns CDR1 SGHVS and CDR2 FNYEAQ. Trimming removed 4 bases from V and 3 bases from J, with 9 bases in between. CDR3 length: 13 amino acids.

The genes are TRBV27 and TRBJ1-2, with a possible D match to TRBD1 (5 bases). Germline CDR1 is MNHEY and CDR2 is SMNVEV (reference sequence). Deletions cut 0 bases from V and 7 bases from J, with 12 bases between. The CDR3 covers 14 residues. The CDR3: CASSLSQGRAGYTF. The CDR3 bases are TGTGCCAGCAGTTTATCGCAGGGAAGGGCTGGCTACACCTTC.

The gene calls are TRBV7-8 and TRBJ2-2; D ambiguous. Germline CDR1 is SGHVS and CDR2 is FQNEAQ. Trimming cost V 2 bases and J 4 bases, with 14 bases left between them. This CDR3 has 16 amino acids. The chain's CDR3 is CASSLRTGLGTGELFF. CDR3 DNA sequence: TGTGCCAGCAGCTTAAGAACTGGGCTGGGCACCGGGGAGCTGTTTTTT.

The CDR3 sequence is CASRDGTSVLTDTQYF. CDR3 nucleotide sequence: TGTGCCAGCAGGGACGGGACTAGCGTTCTCACAGATACGCAGTATTTT. The chain recombines TRBV3-1 (or the pseudogene TRBV3-2) with TRBJ2-3; 10 bases match TRBD2. Germline CDR1 LGHDT, CDR2 YNNKEL (reference sequence). Trimming cost V 6 bases and J 2 bases; bases outside gene matches: 8. The CDR3 runs 16 residues.